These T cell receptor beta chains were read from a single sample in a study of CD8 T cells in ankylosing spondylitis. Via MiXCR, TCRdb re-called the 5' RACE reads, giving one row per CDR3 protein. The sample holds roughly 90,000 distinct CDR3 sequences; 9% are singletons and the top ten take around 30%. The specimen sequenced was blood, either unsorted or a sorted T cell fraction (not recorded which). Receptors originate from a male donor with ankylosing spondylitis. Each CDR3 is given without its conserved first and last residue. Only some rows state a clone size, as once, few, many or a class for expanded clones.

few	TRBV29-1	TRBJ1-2	SALISTGGADGYT
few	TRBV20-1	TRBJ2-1	SANNQPTGYEQF
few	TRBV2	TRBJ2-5	ASMGEPQETQY
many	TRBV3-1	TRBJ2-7	ASSQGHRSSYEQY
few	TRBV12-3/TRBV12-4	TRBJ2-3	ASSIGTGSLDTQY
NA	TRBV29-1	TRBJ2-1	SVLENNEQF
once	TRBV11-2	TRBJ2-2	ASSFGTNTGELF
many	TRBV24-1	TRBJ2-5	ATSDFSPQETQY
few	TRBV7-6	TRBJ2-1	ASRGTVYNEQF
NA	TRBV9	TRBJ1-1	ASSAPTGSGTEAF
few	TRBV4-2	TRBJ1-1	ASSHPGGARGSPDTEAF
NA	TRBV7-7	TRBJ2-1	ASSLAGQGRF
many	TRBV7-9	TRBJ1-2	ASSEDRANYGYT
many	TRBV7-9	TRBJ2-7	ASSQNRDRGTYEQY
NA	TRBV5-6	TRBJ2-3	ASSFNLDGYTDTQY
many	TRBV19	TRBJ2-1	ASSQQVNNEQF
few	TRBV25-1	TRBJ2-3	ASSDWVTSTDTQY
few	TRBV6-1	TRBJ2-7	ASSELLRGAYEQY
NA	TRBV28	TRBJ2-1	ASSPGLAES
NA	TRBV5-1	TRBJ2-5	ASSLGQETQY
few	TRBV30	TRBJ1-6	AWSVTGESPLH
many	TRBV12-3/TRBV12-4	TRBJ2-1	ASSFGGEQF
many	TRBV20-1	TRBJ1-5	SASRLDPLILPQH
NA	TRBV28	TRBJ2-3	ASNIPGSSGRVFPDTQY
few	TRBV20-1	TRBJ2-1	SARDGVRSSSYNEQF
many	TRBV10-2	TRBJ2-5	ASRSGQGAWETQY
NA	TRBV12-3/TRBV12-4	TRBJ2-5	ASSPPGFYETQY
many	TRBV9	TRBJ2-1	ASSVREGKRNEQF
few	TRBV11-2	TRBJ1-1	ASSLHPTPGQENTEAF
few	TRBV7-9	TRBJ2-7	ASSADGYSYEQY
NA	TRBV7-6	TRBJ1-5	ASSLSRGSNQPQH
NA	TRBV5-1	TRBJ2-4	ASSLGATLAKNIQY
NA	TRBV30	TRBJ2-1	AWAYNEQF
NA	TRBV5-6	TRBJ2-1	ASSSRDRRHNEQF
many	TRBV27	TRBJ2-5	ASSLLGTSGETQY
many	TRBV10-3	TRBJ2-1	AISESGSNEQF
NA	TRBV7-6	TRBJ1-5	ASSLNPNQPQH
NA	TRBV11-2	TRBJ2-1	ASSLVEDEQF
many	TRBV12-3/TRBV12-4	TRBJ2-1	ASSLNGRAQNEQF
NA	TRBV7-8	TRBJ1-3	ASSLAHSQTNTIY